The T cell receptor beta chain under discussion was sequenced for a study of radiotherapy plus CTLA-4 blockade in lung cancer. Whole-study context: Objective response was observed in about 19% of patients, and disease control in 31%. Findings and limits, study-wide: Among blood TCR repertoires after radiotherapy plus ipilimumab, tumor-derived clones expanded.

Profiling relied on immunoSEQ multiplex PCR, and the TCRdb table lists in-frame clones only, not all of them. The data hold roughly 50,000 clones, with around 69% observed a single time. About this clone itself: Its antigen is unidentified.

Focal radiation with ipilimumab CTLA-4 blockade was given to patients with chemo-refractory metastatic non-small-cell lung cancer. Between the trimmed V and J ends, which lost 2 bases and 5 bases, there was a span of 13 bases. CDR3 length: 16 amino acids. Germline V gene sequence: CDR1 SEHNR, CDR2 FQNEAQ (reference sequence). The V call is TRBV7-9, the J call TRBJ1-6; a possible D gene is TRBD1 (5 bases). This receptor was taken from a human donor with non-small cell lung cancer who had stable disease on radiotherapy plus ipilimumab. The sequencing used peripheral blood, collected from a patient treated with radiotherapy plus ipilimumab. The CDR3 DNA reads as TGTGCCAGCAGCTTATTTTTATTAGGGGATAATTCACCCCTCCACTTT. This gives the protein CASSLFLLGDNSPLHF.